The 25 T cell receptor beta chains presented below share a single source sample, sequenced in a study of neurological immune-mediated disorders. TCRdb called the 5' RACE reads again in MiXCR, with one record for every CDR3 protein. The repertoire includes roughly 100,000 distinct CDR3 sequences, about a tenth of them detected once, and approximately 3.1% sits in the top ten. The time point denotes: longitudinal time-point 3. The sample was PBMCs. The receptor set was obtained from a female donor with HTLV-1-associated myelopathy (HAM/TSP).

This clonotype turned up a few times. The V and J genes are TRBV7-3 and TRBJ2-3; tentatively, D is TRBD1 or TRBD2 (6 bases each). This CDR3 spans 17 amino acids. Trimming left V 4 bases short and J 2 bases short, with 19 bases between. The germline V gene encodes CDR1 SGHTA and CDR2 FQGTGA. The CDR3 loop is CASSYLRGGTHTDTQYF. The CDR3, as DNA: TGTGCCAGCAGCTACCTGAGAGGGGGGACCCACACAGATACGCAGTATTTT.

The CDR3 protein is CASRRGGYEQFF. CDR3 sequence (DNA): TGTGCCAGCAGGCGGGGGGGGTATGAGCAGTTCTTC. V usage is TRBV11-2 and J usage is TRBJ2-1; 9 nucleotides align to TRBD2. The germline gives CDR1 SGHAT, CDR2 FQNNGV. Germline trimming cut 6 bases from V and 8 bases from J; bases unmatched to any gene: 2. CDR3 length: 12 residues.

This clonotype was detected many times. The CDR3 DNA follows: TGTGCCAGCAGCCCCGGAAGATCACTCCTGTTCGGCACAGATACGCAGTATTTT. Residues: CASSPGRSLLFGTDTQYF. The rearrangement uses TRBV28 and TRBJ2-3, with unresolved D. CDR3 size: 18 residues. CDR1 is MDHEN and CDR2 is SYDVKM in the germline V gene. Between the trimmed V and J ends, which lost 6 bases and 1 base, there was a span of 23 bases. The whole variable domain, remainder taken from reference TRBV28 and TRBJ2-3, is DVKVTQSSRYLVKRTGEKVFLECVQDMDHENMFWYRQDPGLGLRLIYFSYDVKMKEKGDIPEGYSVSREKKERFSLILESASTNQTSMYLCASSPGRSLLFGTDTQYFGPGTRLTVL.

This clonotype was seen at least ten times. The CDR3 DNA reads TGTGCCAGCAGTCCCTCAGCCATGCAGACGCAGTATTTT. Residues: CASSPSAMQTQYF. The rearrangement uses TRBV12-3 or TRBV12-4 and TRBJ2-3; D is ambiguous. This CDR3 is built from 13 residues. V was clipped by 5 bases and J by 9 bases, with 15 bases between them.

Ten or more counts support this clonotype. The rearrangement links TRBV20-1 to TRBJ2-1; D gene ambiguous. The CDR3 consists of 14 residues. Per germline, CDR1 DFQATT and CDR2 SNEGSKA (reference sequence). V shed 6 bases and J shed 3 bases, with 15 bases lying between them. The CDR3 region is CSAVDRVGYNEQFF. CDR3 in DNA: TGCAGTGCCGTGGATAGGGTGGGCTACAATGAGCAGTTCTTC.

The rearrangement links TRBV4-1 to TRBJ2-5; TRBD2 is a possible D gene (5 bases). Deletions cut 1 base from V and 5 bases from J, with 17 bases between. CDR1 is MGHRA and CDR2 is YSYEKL in the germline V gene. The CDR3 loop spans 16 amino acids. The DNA for the CDR3 is TGCGCCAGCAGCCAAGTGTCGTACGAGGGAAGGGAGACCCAGTACTTC. This encodes CASSQVSYEGRETQYF.

This clonotype came up a few times. The chain uses TRBV5-5 and TRBJ1-5; D uncertain. Looked up from germline, CDR1 is SGHKS and CDR2 is YYEKEE (reference sequence). V lost 2 bases and J 4 bases, leaving 16 bases between the germline ends. The length of the CDR3 is 16 residues. CDR3 sequence reads: CASSFFLGAPNQPQHF. In nucleotides, the CDR3 is TGTGCCAGCAGCTTCTTTCTTGGTGCCCCAAATCAGCCCCAGCATTTT.

The table lists this clonotype with many counts. The V and J genes are TRBV18 and TRBJ1-4; 9 bases line up with TRBD1. V lost 7 bases to trimming and J lost 8 bases; unmatched junction nucleotides: 11. The germline V gene has CDR1 KGHSH and CDR2 LQKENI. The CDR3 is 15 residues long. CDR3 amino acids: CASLPRQGVVEKLFF. The CDR3 DNA is TGTGCCAGCTTGCCCCGACAGGGGGTAGTAGAAAAACTGTTTTTT.

This clonotype has a count of ten or more. The chain employs TRBV12-3 or TRBV12-4 and TRBJ1-5; D may be TRBD1 (5 bases). Trimming cost V 5 bases and J 6 bases, with 11 bases left between them. The CDR3 length is 13 residues. This CDR3 reads CASSTQVSQPQHF. CDR3 DNA sequence: TGTGCCAGCAGTACACAGGTTAGTCAGCCCCAGCATTTT.

This clonotype came up many times. CDR3 loop: CASSLAQGNEQYF. DNA of the CDR3: TGCGCCAGCAGCTTGGCCCAGGGGAACGAGCAGTACTTC. The chain employs TRBV5-1 and TRBJ2-7, with D tentatively TRBD1 (6 bases). The CDR3 contains 13 residues. V dropped 0 bases and J dropped 5 bases, with 9 bases sitting between them. Germline V CDR1 and CDR2: SGHRS, YFSETQ. Looking up the rest from reference TRBV5-1 and TRBJ2-7 gives the full variable domain: KAGVTQTPRYLIKTRGQQVTLSCSPISGHRSVSWYQQTPGQGLQFLFEYFSETQRNKGNFPGRFSGRQFSNSRSEMNVSTLELGDSALYLCASSLAQGNEQYFGPGTRLTVT.

This clonotype appeared many times. This chain uses TRBV9 with TRBJ2-3; 7 bases agree with TRBD2. The length of the CDR3 is 14 residues. The ends lost 1 base at V and 4 bases at J; junction bases unmatched: 3. Germline assignment: CDR1 SGDLS and CDR2 YYNGEE. The CDR3 loop is CASSVTSVADTQYF. Here the CDR3 DNA reads TGTGCCAGCAGCGTAACTAGCGTCGCAGATACGCAGTATTTT.

There are many counts of this clonotype. This chain connects TRBV15 to TRBJ1-1; 7 bases agree with TRBD1. V was pared by 0 bases and J by 4 bases, with 8 bases of the junction left unmatched. Germline-derived CDR1 and CDR2 are LNHNV and YYDKDF (reference sequence). There are 16 residues in the CDR3. The CDR3 DNA follows: TGTGCCACCAGCAGAGATCGGAGGGGGCCGGGCACTGAAGCTTTCTTT. It translates to CATSRDRRGPGTEAFF.

The V gene is TRBV9, the J gene TRBJ2-7, with D tentatively TRBD1 (6 bases). Per germline, CDR1 SGDLS and CDR2 YYNGEE. The CDR3 sequence is 15 residues long. Trimming removed 0 bases from V and 6 bases from J, with 16 bases in between. The CDR3 DNA reads TGTGCCAGCAGCGTAGGTCGGACAGTTGGGGCCGAGCAGTACTTC. It translates to CASSVGRTVGAEQYF.

This clonotype was seen more than once but under ten times. V gene TRBV6-2 or TRBV6-3 combines with J gene TRBJ2-1; tentative D call: TRBD2 (5 bases). The V end was cut by 3 bases, the J end by 7 bases, with 16 bases between. The CDR3 runs 15 residues. CDR1 is MNHEY, CDR2 SVGEGT, per germline. In DNA, the CDR3 is TGTGCCAGCAGTTATAGTGTACTACGGGGAAATGAGCAGTTCTTC. Its translation: CASSYSVLRGNEQFF.

This chain joins TRBV5-1 and TRBJ1-4; TRBD1 matches at 7 bases. The CDR3 covers 14 residues. Per germline, CDR1 SGHRS and CDR2 YFSETQ. Trimming cost V 4 bases and J 7 bases; bases outside gene matches: 7. Here the CDR3 reads CASSMTGKTEKLFF. Here the CDR3 DNA reads TGCGCCAGCAGCATGACAGGGAAAACTGAAAAACTGTTTTTT.

This clonotype was seen at least ten times. V gene TRBV20-1 combines with J gene TRBJ2-7, with D perhaps TRBD2 (6 bases). Trimming cost V 5 bases and J 3 bases, with 14 bases left between them. The CDR3 has 13 amino acids. Germline values: CDR1 DFQATT, CDR2 SNEGSKA (reference sequence). The CDR3 coding sequence is TGCAGTGCTGGGTCTAGCGCGAACTACGAGCAGTACTTC. It is translated as CSAGSSANYEQYF.

In its sample, this clonotype was seen many times. The chain joins TRBV5-6 to TRBJ2-7, with D tentatively TRBD2 (5 bases). The V and J ends lost 4 bases and 7 bases respectively, with 15 bases between them. The germline V gene encodes CDR1 SGHDT and CDR2 YYEEEE. The CDR3 totals 13 residues. This CDR3 is CASSPRDFKEQYF. The DNA for the CDR3 is TGTGCCAGCAGCCCTCGGGATTTTAAGGAGCAGTACTTC.

This clonotype has a count of ten or more. J is TRBJ2-3 and V is TRBV5-1; maybe TRBD1 (5 bases). The V gene's germline CDR1 is SGHRS and CDR2 YFSETQ. V was trimmed by 2 bases and J by 2 bases, leaving 18 bases between them. This CDR3 has 17 residues. DNA for the CDR3: TGCGCCAGCAGCTTTAACTATGCAGGGATTCCCACAGATACGCAGTATTTT. Protein: CASSFNYAGIPTDTQYF.

The chain uses TRBV7-2 and TRBJ1-5; the D gene is possibly TRBD1 (5 bases). Germline lookup yields CDR1 SGHTA and CDR2 FQGNSA. The CDR3 has 16 residues. V lost 0 bases, J lost 2 bases, and 11 bases lay in between. The CDR3 is CASSLAHRNGNQPQHF. CDR3 DNA sequence: TGTGCCAGCAGCTTAGCGCACAGGAATGGCAATCAGCCCCAGCATTTT.

CDR3 DNA: TGTGCCAGCAGCCGGGACAAAGGGGGCAACAGGGAGACCCAGTACTTC. Its translation is CASSRDKGGNRETQYF. The chain uses TRBV12-3 or TRBV12-4 and TRBJ2-5; TRBD1 aligns across 7 bases. The CDR3 consists of 16 residues. With 6 bases clipped from V and 5 bases from J, the junction kept 15 bases outside the gene matches.

This clonotype showed up many times. The chain carries TRBV20-1 and TRBJ1-2; possible D gene TRBD1, 5 bases. This CDR3 is 13 amino acids long. The germline V gene encodes CDR1 DFQATT and CDR2 SNEGSKA (reference sequence). V lost 5 bases and J lost 5, with 15 bases in between. CDR3 DNA: TGCAGTGCTGGCGAGGGGTTGGGTTATGGCTACACCTTC. It is translated as CSAGEGLGYGYTF.

This clonotype was counted many times. The V and J genes are TRBV5-1 and TRBJ2-1; maybe TRBD1 (6 bases). The V end was cut by 3 bases, the J end by 4 bases, with 8 bases between. Germline assignment: CDR1 SGHRS and CDR2 YFSETQ. This CDR3 has 13 residues. CDR3 in amino acids: CASSSQGYNEQFF. Here the CDR3 DNA reads TGCGCCAGCAGCTCCCAGGGGTACAATGAGCAGTTCTTC.

This clonotype was seen at least ten times. This rearrangement joins TRBV20-1 to TRBJ2-2, with a possible D match to TRBD1 (5 bases). The length of the CDR3 is 14 residues. Germline loops: CDR1 DFQATT, CDR2 SNEGSKA (reference sequence). V was trimmed by 5 bases and J by 2 bases, leaving 12 bases between them. The CDR3 reads CSAPAQGNTGELFF. CDR3 nucleotides: TGCAGTGCTCCCGCTCAGGGAAACACCGGGGAGCTGTTTTTT.

This clonotype came up many times. The chain has TRBV5-6 and TRBJ2-2, with D hard to call. CDR1 and CDR2 from the germline V gene are SGHDT and YYEEEE. The ends were cut back, 0 bases at V and 1 base at J, with 7 bases in the middle. The CDR3 consists of 15 residues. CDR3 coding DNA: TGTGCCAGCAGCTTGGGGACCGTGAACACCGGGGAGCTGTTTTTT. This gives the protein CASSLGTVNTGELFF.

This clonotype was observed many times. CDR3 sequence (DNA): TGTGCCAGCAGCTTAGAGGGACAGGGTGGGGACTACGAGCAGTACTTC. This translates into CASSLEGQGGDYEQYF. The rearrangement links TRBV7-6 to TRBJ2-7; 9 nucleotides match TRBD1. V dropped 1 base and J dropped 3; count of bases not matched to a gene: 7. This CDR3 spans 16 amino acids. The germline CDR1 and CDR2 sequences are SGHVS and FNYEAQ.